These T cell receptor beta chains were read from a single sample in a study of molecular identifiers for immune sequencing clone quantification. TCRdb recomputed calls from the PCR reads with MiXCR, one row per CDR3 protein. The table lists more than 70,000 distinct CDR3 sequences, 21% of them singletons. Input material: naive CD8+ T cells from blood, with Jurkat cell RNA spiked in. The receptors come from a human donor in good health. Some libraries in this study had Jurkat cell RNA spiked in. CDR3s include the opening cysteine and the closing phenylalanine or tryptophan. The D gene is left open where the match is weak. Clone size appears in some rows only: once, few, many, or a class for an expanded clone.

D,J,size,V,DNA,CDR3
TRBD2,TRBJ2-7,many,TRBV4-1,TGCGCCAGCAGCCAAGGGCTAGCGGGAGAGTACGAGCAGTACTTC,CASSQGLAGEYEQYF
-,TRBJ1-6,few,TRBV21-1,TGTGCCAGACTGGACAGGCCCATCTCCTATAATTCACCCCTCCACTTT,CARLDRPISYNSPLHF
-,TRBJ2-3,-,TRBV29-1,TGCAGCGTCGAATTTAGCACAGATACGCAGTATTTT,CSVEFSTDTQYF
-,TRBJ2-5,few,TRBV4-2,TGTGCCAGCAGCCCCTTTTTGGAGTACCAAGAGACCCAGTACTTC,CASSPFLEYQETQYF
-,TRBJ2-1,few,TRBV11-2,TGTGCCAGCAGCTTAATAACGGGCTACAATGAGCAGTTCTTC,CASSLITGYNEQFF
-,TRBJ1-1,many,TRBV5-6,TGTGCCAGCAGCCCCGGACTCACTGAAGCTTTCTTT,CASSPGLTEAFF
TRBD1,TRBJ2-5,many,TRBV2,TGTGCCAGCAGTGTGGGACAGGGGACCGGCACAGAGACCCAGTACTTC,CASSVGQGTGTETQYF
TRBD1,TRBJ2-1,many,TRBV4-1,TGCGCCAGCAGCCACGTTACAGGGGCATTTGACAATGAGCAGTTCTTC,CASSHVTGAFDNEQFF
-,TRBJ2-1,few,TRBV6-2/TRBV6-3,TGTGCCAGCAGTTACTCGCGGTCCTACAATGAGCAGTTCTTC,CASSYSRSYNEQFF
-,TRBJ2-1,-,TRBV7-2,TGTGCCAGCAGTTTATTAGACGTACTAGGTTACAGTGAGCAGTTCTTC,CASSLLDVLGYSEQFF
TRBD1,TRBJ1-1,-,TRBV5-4,TGTGCCAGCAGCCAGGGACAGTCCCCACGGGAAGCTTTCTTT,CASSQGQSPREAFF
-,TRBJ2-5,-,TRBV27,TGTGCCGGCAGTCCGGGAGAGGGGGGGGTCGAGACCCAGTACTTC,CAGSPGEGGVETQYF
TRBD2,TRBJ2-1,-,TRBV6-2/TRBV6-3,TGTGCCAGCAGTTGGGACCGCTCAGGACTAGCGGGAGATCGCAATGAGCAGTTCTTC,CASSWDRSGLAGDRNEQFF
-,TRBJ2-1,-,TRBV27,TGTGCCAGCAGTCCTGGGATAGGGGAGCGGTTCTTC,CASSPGIGERFF
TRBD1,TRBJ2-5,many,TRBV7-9,TGTGCCAGCACCCAAGAGGACAGGGATGAGACCCAGTACTTC,CASTQEDRDETQYF
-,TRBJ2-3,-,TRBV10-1,TGCGCCAGCAGTGATTTATCAGGAGTATCCCGCACAGATACGCAGTATTTT,CASSDLSGVSRTDTQYF
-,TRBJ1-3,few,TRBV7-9,TGTGCCAGCAGCGGGGCCTTTGGGGCGTATTCTGGAAACACCATATATTTT,CASSGAFGAYSGNTIYF
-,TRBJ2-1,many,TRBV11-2,TGTGCCAGCAGCTTAGGAAGTGAGCAGTTCTTC,CASSLGSEQFF
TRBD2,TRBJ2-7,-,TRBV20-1,TGCAGTGCCCTGACCCCAGCGGGAGTCGTGTACGAGCAGTACTTC,CSALTPAGVVYEQYF
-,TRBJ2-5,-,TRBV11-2,TGTGCCAGCAGCTTAGGGACCAAAAGGGAGGAGACCCAGTACTTC,CASSLGTKREETQYF
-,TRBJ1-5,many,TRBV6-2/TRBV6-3,TGTGCCAGCAGTTTACCTAGCCGGTCCCAGCATTTT,CASSLPSRSQHF
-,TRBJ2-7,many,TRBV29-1,TGCAGCGTTTGGGGGTTTACGAGTGAGCAGTACTTC,CSVWGFTSEQYF